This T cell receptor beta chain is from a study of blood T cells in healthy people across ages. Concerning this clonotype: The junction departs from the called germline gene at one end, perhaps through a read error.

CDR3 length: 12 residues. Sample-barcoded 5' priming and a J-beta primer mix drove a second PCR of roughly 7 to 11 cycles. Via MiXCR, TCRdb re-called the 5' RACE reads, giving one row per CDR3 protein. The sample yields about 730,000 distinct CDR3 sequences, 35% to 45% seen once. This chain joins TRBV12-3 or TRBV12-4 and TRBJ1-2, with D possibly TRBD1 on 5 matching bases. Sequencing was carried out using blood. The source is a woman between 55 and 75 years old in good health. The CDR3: CASSYATRGYAF. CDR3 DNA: TGTGCCAGCAGCTACGCAACCCGGGGCTACGCCTTC.